The 26 T cell receptor beta chains below were found in one sample sequenced in a study of cytomegalovirus exposure and HLA in healthy donors. The study ran its PCR with 60 Vbeta and 13 Jbeta primers. Data came from immunoSEQ multiplex PCR; TCRdb stores just in-frame clones and leaves some out. The sample table sets out roughly 70,000 clones. The source material was PBMCs. These receptors were obtained from a middle-aged man in good health and CMV-seronegative.

This chain connects TRBV15 to TRBJ2-1; 8 bases match TRBD1. This CDR3 spans 17 amino acids. Per germline, CDR1 LNHNV and CDR2 YYDKDF (reference sequence). The V and J ends lost 0 bases and 5 bases, in that order; junction bases with no gene match: 9. Written as DNA, the CDR3 is TGTGCCACCAGCAGAGATTGGGGGGACAGGAGTGACAATGAGCAGTTCTTC. It is translated as CATSRDWGDRSDNEQFF.

CDR3 residues: CASSESLEAFF. The CDR3 nucleotides are TGCGCCAGCAGTGAGTCCCTAGAAGCTTTCTTT. The rearrangement uses TRBV10-2 and TRBJ1-1; D remains unclear. CDR3 length: 11 residues. Trimming shortened V by 0 bases and J by 8 bases, and 4 bases separated the two germline ends. The V gene's germline CDR1 is WSHSY and CDR2 SAAADI.

The chain joins TRBV6-5 to TRBJ1-2, with D tentatively TRBD1 (5 bases). The germline CDR1 and CDR2 sequences are MNHEY and SVGAGI. The CDR3 runs to 13 residues. Trimming stripped 6 bases from V and 4 bases from J, with 12 bases between. The CDR3 DNA reads as TGTGCCAGCAGGAAACAGGATCCCTATGGCTACACCTTC. Protein product: CASRKQDPYGYTF.

The chain carries TRBV6-5 and TRBJ2-7; D is possibly TRBD2 (5 bases). CDR3 size: 16 residues. CDR1 and CDR2 (germline): MNHEY, SVGAGI. Trimming shortened V by 2 bases and J by 1 base, and 15 bases separated the two germline ends. The CDR3 DNA sequence: TGTGCCAGCAGTTACGAGGGCCCAGCTTGGTCCTACGAGCAGTACTTC. Encoded protein: CASSYEGPAWSYEQYF.

The chain has TRBV7-3 and TRBJ2-2, with 8 nucleotides matching TRBD2. Unmatched junction bases numbered 8, after V lost 4 bases and J lost 7 bases. Germline V gene lookup returns CDR1 SGHTA and CDR2 FQGTGA. This CDR3 comprises 15 residues. CDR3 sequence (DNA): TGTGCCAGCAGCTCCCGGGGGGGAAGAGGCGGGGAGCTGTTTTTT. This codes for CASSSRGGRGGELFF.

This chain joins TRBV19 and TRBJ1-5; weak D call: TRBD1 (5 bases). Per germline, CDR1 LNHDA and CDR2 SQIVND (reference sequence). The CDR3 sequence is 15 residues long. The V gene lost 6 bases and the J gene lost 1 base, with 13 bases spanning the gap. CDR3 coding DNA: TGTGCCAGTAGCCCAAACTCAGGGAGCAATCAGCCCCAGCATTTT. Translated, it gives CASSPNSGSNQPQHF.

The V call is TRBV5-1, the J call TRBJ1-1; no clear D gene. This CDR3 spans 14 amino acids. Germline assignment: CDR1 SGHRS and CDR2 YFSETQ. Trimming took 0 bases from V and 0 from J, leaving 6 bases between them. The CDR3 protein is CASSLADLNTEAFF. The DNA of the CDR3 is TGCGCCAGCAGCTTGGCCGACTTGAACACTGAAGCTTTCTTT.

This chain joins TRBV30 and TRBJ1-5, with 8 bases aligning to TRBD1. Germline V gene lookup returns CDR1 GTSNPN and CDR2 SVGIG (reference sequence). The V gene end was trimmed by 2 bases and the J gene end by 8 bases; junction bases not matched to a gene: 5. CDR3 length: 13 residues. The CDR3 bases are TGTGCCTGGAGTTCGAACAGGGGGAAGCCCCAGCATTTT. Translation: CAWSSNRGKPQHF. Full variable domain (remainder filled in from reference TRBV30 and TRBJ1-5): SQTIHQWPATLVQPVGSPLSLECTVEGTSNPNLYWYRQAAGRGLQLLFYSVGIGQISSEVPQNLSASRPQDRQFILSSKKLLLSDSGFYLCAWSSNRGKPQHFGDGTRLSIL.

This sequence joins TRBV5-1 and TRBJ1-4; TRBD1 aligns across 8 bases. Germline V lookup: CDR1 SGHRS, CDR2 YFSETQ. The CDR3 runs to 16 residues. V dropped 2 bases and J dropped 5; count of bases not matched to a gene: 8. Written as DNA, the CDR3 is TGCGCCAGCAGCTTTTCCCAGGACAGGGTGAATGAAAAACTGTTTTTT. Residues: CASSFSQDRVNEKLFF.

V is TRBV7-2 and J is TRBJ2-7, with 10 bases aligning to TRBD2. The J segment lost 8 bases and the V segment lost 4 bases, leaving 8 bases of the junction unmatched. The CDR3 is 14 residues long. Germline V gene data show CDR1 as SGHTA and CDR2 as FQGNSA. The CDR3 loop reads CASSSTLAGVQQYF. Here the CDR3 DNA reads TGTGCCAGCAGCTCTACTCTAGCGGGGGTCCAGCAGTACTTC. Together with reference TRBV7-2 and TRBJ2-7, the CDR3 gives the full variable domain: GAGVSQSPSNKVTEKGKDVELRCDPISGHTALYWYRQSLGQGLEFLIYFQGNSAPDKSGLPSDRFSAERTGGSVSTLTIQRTQQEDSAVYLCASSSTLAGVQQYFGPGTRLTVT.

Judged by frequency, this clone is medium-sized (0.01 to 0.1%). The rearrangement joins TRBV4-2 to TRBJ2-5; 8 nucleotides agree with TRBD2. This CDR3 region has 15 residues. V lost 1 base, J lost 0 bases, and 1 base stayed unmatched. CDR1 is LGHNA, CDR2 YNFKEQ, per germline. The CDR3 protein is CASSQGRGDQETQYF. DNA of the CDR3: TGTGCCAGCAGCCAAGGGCGGGGGGACCAAGAGACCCAGTACTTC.

The chain joins TRBV4-1 to TRBJ2-7; D might be TRBD2 (5 bases). Germline CDR1 MGHRA, CDR2 YSYEKL. This CDR3 has 17 residues. Trimming took off 1 base at V and 5 bases at J, with 21 bases between the two ends. CDR3 coding DNA: TGCGCCAGCAGCCAAGTTCTTCTAATGCTTGGGGAGAACGAGCAGTACTTC. It yields the protein CASSQVLLMLGENEQYF.

The chain is built from TRBV5-4 and TRBJ2-2; TRBD1 matches at 7 bases. This CDR3 has 15 residues. Germline V CDR1 and CDR2: SGHNT, YYREEE (reference sequence). Unmatched junction bases numbered 12, after V lost 6 bases and J lost 7 bases. In DNA, the CDR3 is TGTGCCAGCACCCCCCAACAGGGGAAAGGCGGGGAGCTGTTTTTT. Its protein is CASTPQQGKGGELFF.

This rearrangement joins TRBV21-1 to TRBJ1-1; whether TRBD1, the table's D call, matches the DNA was not checked. TRBV21-1 represents a pseudogene. This CDR3 contains 16 residues. CDR3 loop: CASSKAGEKGVTEAFF. DNA of the CDR3: TGTGCCAGCAGCAAAGCGGGTGAAAAGGGGGTCACTGAAGCTTTCTTT.

The chain uses TRBV6-1 and TRBJ1-5, with TRBD1 identical over 10 bases. Germline CDR1 and CDR2: MNHNS and SASEGT. After removal of 6 bases from V and 1 base from J, the junction contained 3 bases not matched to a gene. This CDR3 contains 15 residues. Here the CDR3 DNA reads TGTGCCAGCAGGGGGGACAGGGGAAGCAATCAGCCCCAGCATTTT. Its protein product is CASRGDRGSNQPQHF.

This CDR3 reads CASSRGTSYTDTQYF. Here the CDR3 DNA reads TGTGCCAGCAGCCGTGGGACATCTTACACAGATACGCAGTATTTT. The chain is built from TRBV6-5 and TRBJ2-3; a weak D match, TRBD1 (6 bases). CDR3 length equals 15 residues. V lost 6 bases to trimming and J lost 2 bases, with 15 bases between them. Germline assignment: CDR1 MNHEY and CDR2 SVGAGI.

The genes are TRBV27 and TRBJ1-6; D is possibly TRBD1 (6 bases). The V end was cut by 6 bases, the J end by 3 bases, with 12 bases between. The germline V gene encodes CDR1 MNHEY and CDR2 SMNVEV (reference sequence). The CDR3 loop spans 15 amino acids. The CDR3 nucleotides read TGTGCCAGCAGCCAGGGGCACCTCTATAATTCACCCCTCCACTTT. As protein: CASSQGHLYNSPLHF.

This sequence joins TRBV28 and TRBJ1-5; 9 bases fit TRBD1. The CDR3 has 15 residues. Germline lookup yields CDR1 MDHEN and CDR2 SYDVKM. V lost 5 bases, J lost 2 bases, and 4 bases stayed unmatched. The CDR3 DNA follows: TGTGCCAGCAGTGGCGGGACAGGGCGCAATCAGCCCCAGCATTTT. This encodes CASSGGTGRNQPQHF.

The chain combines TRBV6-4 with TRBJ2-3; TRBD1 aligns across 8 bases. Germline CDR1 reads MRHNA; CDR2 reads SNTAGT. The V segment lost 1 base and the J segment 4 bases; nucleotides outside the gene matches: 13. There are 18 residues in the CDR3. This CDR3 is CASSDYPSPGGVPDTQYF. Written as DNA, the CDR3 is TGTGCCAGCAGTGACTACCCGTCACCAGGGGGCGTTCCAGATACGCAGTATTTT.

The J gene is TRBJ2-1, the V gene TRBV2; maybe TRBD2 (6 bases). The CDR3 length is 14 residues. V gave up 6 bases and J gave up 2 bases, with 11 bases separating them. Germline V lookup: CDR1 SNHLY, CDR2 FYNNEI. CDR3 coding DNA: TGTGCCAGCAGGCGGGACGGCACCTACAATGAGCAGTTCTTC. It encodes CASRRDGTYNEQFF. Full variable domain (rest looked up from reference TRBV2 and TRBJ2-1): EPEVTQTPSHQVTQMGQEVILRCVPISNHLYFYWYRQILGQKVEFLVSFYNNEISEKSEIFDDQFSVERPDGSNFTLKIRSTKLEDSAMYFCASRRDGTYNEQFFGPGTRLTVL.

The chain joins TRBV2 to TRBJ2-1; 9 bases match TRBD1. Germline V gene sequence: CDR1 SNHLY, CDR2 FYNNEI. This CDR3 spans 14 amino acids. Trimming took 4 bases from V and 8 from J; bases not matched to a gene: 6. CDR3 residues: CASSGIQGAYEQFF. In nucleotides, the CDR3 is TGTGCCAGCAGTGGTATACAGGGGGCATATGAGCAGTTCTTC.

The chain has TRBV30 and TRBJ1-2; D remains ambiguous. This CDR3 region has 14 residues. From germline, CDR1 is GTSNPN and CDR2 SVGIG (reference sequence). V was trimmed by 1 base and J by 2 bases, leaving 11 bases between them. The DNA for the CDR3 is TGTGCCTGGAGTGCGTGGAGGATAAACTATGGCTACACCTTC. Translating gives CAWSAWRINYGYTF.

This chain links TRBV4-1 with TRBJ1-2, with 11 bases lining up with TRBD1. Germline V CDR1 and CDR2: MGHRA, YSYEKL. The ends lost 1 base at V and 3 bases at J; junction bases unmatched: 4. The CDR3 totals 16 residues. CDR3 loop: CASSQAGTGGYYGYTF. The DNA of the CDR3 is TGCGCCAGCAGCCAAGCCGGGACAGGGGGATACTATGGCTACACCTTC.

The genes are TRBV27 and TRBJ2-3; 7 nucleotides line up with TRBD1. In germline, CDR1 is MNHEY, CDR2 SMNVEV (reference sequence). There are 14 residues in the CDR3. V lost 8 bases to trimming and J lost 4 bases; unmatched junction nucleotides: 9. CDR3 region: CASFPTGRADTQYF. DNA of the CDR3: TGTGCCAGCTTTCCGACAGGGCGAGCAGATACGCAGTATTTT.

The chain uses TRBV4-2 and TRBJ2-1; TRBD2 matches 8 bases. This CDR3 comprises 17 residues. Unmatched junction bases numbered 11, after V lost 0 bases and J lost 7 bases. The germline gives CDR1 LGHNA, CDR2 YNFKEQ. CDR3 sequence: CASSQEGWSGGANEQFF. CDR3 in DNA: TGTGCCAGCAGCCAAGAGGGGTGGTCCGGGGGGGCGAATGAGCAGTTCTTC.

Notes on this clone: The sample contains more than one DNA sequence encoding this CDR3. The chain couples TRBV7-9 to TRBJ1-2, with TRBD1 identical over 10 bases. CDR3 length equals 16 residues. Trimming removed 2 bases from V and 7 bases from J; junction bases left unmatched: 10. Germline CDR1 is SEHNR and CDR2 is FQNEAQ (reference sequence). The CDR3 coding sequence is TGTGCCAGCAGCTTAAACGGGGACAGGGGCCTTTTTGGCTACACCTTC. It is translated as CASSLNGDRGLFGYTF.